These 12 T cell receptor beta chains came from one sample sequenced in a study of CD8+ T cells in alopecia areata. Treatment defined: oral pan-JAK inhibitor, 5-10 mg twice daily. The authors extracted RNA and reverse transcribed it into cDNA as the sequencing template. Clones were sequenced by immunoSEQ multiplex PCR, and TCRdb holds only the in-frame ones, with some missing. The sample has over 95,000 clones, roughly three fifths seen once. The specimen was CD4+ T cells sorted from blood, collected at week 24, from a patient treated with tofacitinib. These receptors all come from a human donor with alopecia areata.

This clone is a singleton in its sample. The gene calls are TRBV6-5 and TRBJ2-7; maybe TRBD2 (6 bases). Germline V gene data show CDR1 as MNHEY and CDR2 as SVGAGI. V was cut by 7 bases and J by 0 bases, with 7 bases left in between. The CDR3 is made up of 12 amino acids. The chain's CDR3 is CASTGGSYEQYF. CDR3 nucleotide sequence: TGTGCCAGCACCGGGGGCTCCTACGAGCAGTACTTC.

This clone was seen a few times. The CDR3 region is CASSPGQGLEEQYF. CDR3 coding DNA: TGTGCCAGCTCACCAGGGCAGGGTCTGGAAGAGCAGTACTTC. This chain uses TRBV18 with TRBJ2-7, with D tentatively TRBD1 (5 bases). CDR1 KGHSH and CDR2 LQKENI come from the germline V gene. V was shortened by 2 bases and J by 7 bases, with 15 bases between the two germline ends. The CDR3 loop spans 14 amino acids.

V and J are TRBV29-1 and TRBJ2-7; the match to TRBD1 covers 10 bases. V lost 5 bases and J lost 7; bases outside the gene matches: 11. This CDR3 comprises 14 residues. CDR1 SQVTM and CDR2 ANQGSEA come from the germline V gene. The CDR3 spells CSVQWTGGVWEQYF. The CDR3 DNA sequence: TGCAGCGTTCAATGGACAGGGGGAGTTTGGGAGCAGTACTTC.

The V gene is TRBV19, the J gene TRBJ2-7; tentatively, D is TRBD2 (5 bases). The CDR3 totals 14 residues. CDR1 LNHDA and CDR2 SQIVND come from the germline V gene (reference sequence). Trimming pared 3 bases from V and 2 bases from J, leaving 11 bases between. The CDR3 sequence: CASSMVDSPYEQYF. The CDR3 DNA follows: TGTGCCAGTAGTATGGTGGACTCCCCCTACGAGCAGTACTTC. The variable domain in full, completed from reference TRBV19 and TRBJ2-7, reads DGGITQSPKYLFRKEGQNVTLSCEQNLNHDAMYWYRQDPGQGLRLIYYSQIVNDFQKGDIAEGYSVSREKKESFPLTVTSAQKNPTAFYLCASSMVDSPYEQYFGPGTRLTVT.

This clone occurred once. This rearrangement joins TRBV5-1 to TRBJ2-1; 8 bases line up with TRBD2. CDR1 is SGHRS and CDR2 is YFSETQ in the germline V gene. CDR3 size: 14 residues. V dropped 3 bases and J dropped 7; count of bases not matched to a gene: 6. CDR3 DNA sequence: TGCGCCAGCAGCTCGGAGGGGACTAGGAATGAGCAGTTCTTC. Amino acids: CASSSEGTRNEQFF.

In its sample, this clone was seen a few times. This chain links TRBV15 with TRBJ2-7; 10 bases line up with TRBD2. The CDR3 sequence is 16 residues long. V was clipped by 3 bases and J by 0 bases; unmatched bases: 5. Germline-derived CDR1 and CDR2 are LNHNV and YYDKDF (reference sequence). The CDR3 DNA is TGTGCCACCAGCAGGACTAGCGGGCCCAGCTCCTACGAGCAGTACTTC. Protein sequence: CATSRTSGPSSYEQYF.

This rearrangement joins TRBV4-3 to TRBJ2-4; 11 bases match TRBD2. The CDR3 length is 16 residues. Germline V gene data show CDR1 as LGHNA and CDR2 as YSLEER. Unmatched junction bases numbered 6, after V lost 1 base and J lost 7 bases. The CDR3 here is CASSQGRSSGGNIQYF. CDR3 DNA: TGCGCCAGCAGCCAAGGTAGGTCTAGCGGGGGGAACATTCAGTACTTC.

This clone was recorded a few times. The chain recombines TRBV5-1 with TRBJ2-5; 15 nucleotides align to TRBD2. The CDR3 totals 18 residues. The V gene end was trimmed by 4 bases and the J gene end by 0 bases; junction bases not matched to a gene: 7. Germline CDR1 is SGHRS and CDR2 is YFSETQ. Here the CDR3 DNA reads TGCGCCAGCAGCCTATACGGACTAGCGGGGGGGTACCAAGAGACCCAGTACTTC. Amino acid sequence: CASSLYGLAGGYQETQYF.

The chain links TRBV7-9 to TRBJ2-1, with 11 bases identical to TRBD2. The CDR3 extends over 15 amino acids. The germline CDR1 and CDR2 sequences are SEHNR and FQNEAQ (reference sequence). V gave up 2 bases and J gave up 10 bases; unmatched junction bases: 7. Written as DNA, the CDR3 is TGTGCCAGCAGCTTACATCCTAGCGGGGGGCCCGAGCAGTTCTTC. Encoded protein: CASSLHPSGGPEQFF. The full variable domain, rest sourced from reference TRBV7-9 and TRBJ2-1, is DTGVSQNPRHKITKRGQNVTFRCDPISEHNRLYWYRQTLGQGPEFLTYFQNEAQLEKSRLLSDRFSAERPKGSFSTLEIQRTEQGDSAMYLCASSLHPSGGPEQFFGPGTRLTVL.

This chain links TRBV10-3 with TRBJ1-1; the D gene is possibly TRBD1 (5 bases). Trimming removed 7 bases at V and 0 bases at J, with 9 bases between. This CDR3 contains 13 residues. From germline, CDR1 is ENHRY and CDR2 SYGVKD. CDR3 nucleotide sequence: TGTGCCATCACGGGGGGAATGAACACTGAAGCTTTCTTT. As protein: CAITGGMNTEAFF.

The V gene is TRBV27, the J gene TRBJ1-5; the D is unclear. Between the trimmed V and J ends, which lost 4 bases and 3 bases, there was a span of 16 bases. Germline V gene sequence: CDR1 MNHEY, CDR2 SMNVEV (reference sequence). This CDR3 comprises 16 residues. The CDR3 DNA is TGTGCCAGCAGTTGGTCCGGGCCAGAGGCCAATCAGCCCCAGCATTTT. Protein product: CASSWSGPEANQPQHF.

The CDR3: CASSQVLQETQYF. As DNA, the CDR3 is TGCGCCAGCAGCCAAGTTCTCCAAGAGACCCAGTACTTC. The chain uses TRBV4-1 and TRBJ2-5; D is uncertain. The germline V gene encodes CDR1 MGHRA and CDR2 YSYEKL. The CDR3 has 13 residues. Trimming pared 1 base from V and 1 base from J, leaving 4 bases between.